This entry concerns a single T cell receptor beta chain. This record belongs to a study of blood T cell repertoires in COVID-19. Across the whole study: Both acute and convalescent COVID-19 samples were obtained from the United States, Italy and Spain. Sample material is recorded as cDNA or gDNA derived from T cells, B-cell-depleted T cells, or PBMCs.

In the original workflow: Reference gene primer amplification in the assay estimated nucleated cell counts. TCRdb keeps only in-frame clones here, not all; method: immunoSEQ multiplex PCR. The DNA gave D and trimming, while V, J and clone size come from that table. The sample has about 92,000 clones, roughly 80% seen once. The CDR3 has 19 residues. Germline V gene data show CDR1 as SGHVS and CDR2 as FQNEAQ. V lost 1 base to trimming and J lost 1 base; unmatched junction nucleotides: 9. Sequenced: peripheral blood. This chain links TRBV7-8 with TRBJ2-1, with 11 bases that match TRBD2. This receptor was identified in an elderly woman with active or convalescent COVID-19. The CDR3 region has the DNA TGTGCCAGCAGCTTAGATGGGCTAGCGGGAGGACAATCCTACAATGAGCAGTTCTTC. This translates into CASSLDGLAGGQSYNEQFF. The full variable domain, in which reference TRBV7-8 and TRBJ2-1 provide the parts outside the CDR3, is GAGVSQSPRYKVAKRGQDVALRCDPISGHVSLFWYQQALGQGPEFLTYFQNEAQLDKSGLPSDRFFAERPEGSVSTLKIQRTQQEDSAVYLCASSLDGLAGGQSYNEQFFGPGTRLTVL.